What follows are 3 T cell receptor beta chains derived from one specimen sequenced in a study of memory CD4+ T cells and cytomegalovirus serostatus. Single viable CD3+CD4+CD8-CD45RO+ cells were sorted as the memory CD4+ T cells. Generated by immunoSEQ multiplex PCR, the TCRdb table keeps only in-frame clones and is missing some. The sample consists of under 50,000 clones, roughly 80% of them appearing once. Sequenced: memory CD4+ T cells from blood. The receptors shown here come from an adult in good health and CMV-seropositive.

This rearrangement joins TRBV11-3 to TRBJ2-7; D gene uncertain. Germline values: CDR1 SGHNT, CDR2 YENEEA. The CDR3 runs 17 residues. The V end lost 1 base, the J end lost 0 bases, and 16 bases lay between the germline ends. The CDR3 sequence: CASSLVAGDGPSYEQYF. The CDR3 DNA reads TGTGCCAGCAGCTTAGTAGCTGGCGACGGACCCTCCTACGAGCAGTACTTC.

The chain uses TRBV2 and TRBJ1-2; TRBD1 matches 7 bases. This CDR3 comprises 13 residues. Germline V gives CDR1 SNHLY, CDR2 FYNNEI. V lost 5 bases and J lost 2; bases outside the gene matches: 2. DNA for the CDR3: TGTGCCAGCAGTCAGGGGGGCAACTATGGCTACACCTTC. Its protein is CASSQGGNYGYTF.

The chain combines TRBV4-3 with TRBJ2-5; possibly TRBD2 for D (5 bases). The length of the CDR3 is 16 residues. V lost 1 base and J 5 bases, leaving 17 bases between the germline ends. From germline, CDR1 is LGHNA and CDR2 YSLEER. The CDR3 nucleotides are TGCGCCAGCAGCCAAGGTCGGGGTGGCGAAGGGGAGACCCAGTACTTC. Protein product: CASSQGRGGEGETQYF.